In this sample, the clone carrying this TCR beta chain turned up many times. The antigen remains undetermined. This specimen comes from a study of T cell repertoires in cytomegalovirus infection. TCRdb reprocessed the reads with MiXCR, giving one entry per CDR3 protein. This sample has about 920,000 distinct CDR3 sequences, with 25% to 40% found just once. From germline, CDR1 is SGDLS and CDR2 YYNGEE. CDR3 size: 17 residues. V gave up 0 bases and J gave up 4 bases; unmatched junction bases: 10. The receptor's source is a human donor in good health (CMV status not recorded). Some clones in this sample may be carry-over from other donors' samples. The starting material was cultured CD8+ T cells from PBMCs, obtained from culture after CMV antigen stimulation. The rearrangement joins TRBV9 to TRBJ2-1, with TRBD2 matching over 7 bases. CDR3 nucleotides: TGTGCCAGCAGCGTAGGTTCGCGGGGGACCATATACAATGAGCAGTTCTTC. It translates to CASSVGSRGTIYNEQFF.